The clone carrying this T cell receptor (beta chain) was recorded at least ten times. TCRdb recomputed calls from the RT-PCR reads with MiXCR, one row per CDR3 protein. The profile shows around 190,000 distinct CDR3 sequences, 13% to 15% of them singletons. The sample belongs to a study of response to subunit inactivated influenza vaccine. V lost 1 base, J lost 0 bases, and 8 bases stayed unmatched. The CDR3 sequence is 19 residues long. Per germline, CDR1 SGHAT and CDR2 FQNNGV. The material was CD8+ T cells sorted from PBMCs, obtained 5 days after vaccination. This chain links TRBV11-2 with TRBJ1-6, with 8 positions matching TRBD1. The TCR originated in a man in his fifties who received an inactivated influenza vaccine. The CDR3 DNA reads as TGTGCCAGCAGCTTAGTTGGGGACAGGAAGAGCTCCTATAATTCACCCCTCCACTTT. Its translation is CASSLVGDRKSSYNSPLHF.